The 26 T cell receptor beta chains below come from one sample, sequenced in a study of neurological immune-mediated disorders (dated by TCRdb to between 2017 and 2020). Reading the label with the study, this specimen's time point is: longitudinal time-point 2. The library was made by 5' RACE. Sequenced on an Illumina HiSeq 2500. TCRdb's own reprocessing of the public reads used fastp at Q25 and MiXCR and kept productive beta chains. CDR3 protein duplicates are merged, each entry listing the most common genes and DNA. For this sample the table gives about 66,000 distinct CDR3 sequences, of which about 10% were detected only once. The ten largest clones add up to 9.5% to 15% of the sample. The sequencing sample was made of PBMCs. Receptors were obtained from a man aged 25 to 40 in good health.

There are many counts of this clonotype. The V gene is TRBV6-5, the J gene TRBJ2-6; tentatively, D is TRBD1 or TRBD2 (5 bases each). The CDR3 runs to 18 residues. CDR1 and CDR2 (germline): MNHEY, SVGAGI. The V and J ends lost 0 bases and 1 base respectively, with 13 bases between them. CDR3 loop: CASSYSLVGVSGANVLTF. CDR3 DNA: TGTGCCAGCAGTTACTCGTTGGTGGGGGTGTCTGGGGCCAACGTCCTGACTTTC.

This clonotype was seen repeatedly, ten times or more. This chain links TRBV5-1 with TRBJ2-7, with 10 bases lining up with TRBD1. CDR3 size: 15 residues. CDR1 and CDR2 (germline): SGHRS, YFSETQ. After removal of 0 bases from V and 2 bases from J, the junction contained 2 bases not matched to a gene. The CDR3 loop is CASSLEDRGTYEQYF. CDR3 in DNA: TGCGCCAGCAGCTTGGAGGACAGGGGGACCTACGAGCAGTACTTC. Full variable domain (remainder filled in from reference TRBV5-1 and TRBJ2-7): KAGVTQTPRYLIKTRGQQVTLSCSPISGHRSVSWYQQTPGQGLQFLFEYFSETQRNKGNFPGRFSGRQFSNSRSEMNVSTLELGDSALYLCASSLEDRGTYEQYFGPGTRLTVT.

This clonotype came up many times. This chain links TRBV29-1 with TRBJ2-5, with 9 bases identical to TRBD2. This CDR3 is 18 amino acids long. The V and J ends lost 5 bases and 4 bases, in that order; junction bases with no gene match: 20. Looked up from germline, CDR1 is SQVTM and CDR2 is ANQGSEA. The CDR3 spells CSVLDGGRAGYKAETQYF. The CDR3 DNA follows: TGCAGCGTTCTTGACGGCGGGAGGGCCGGGTACAAGGCAGAGACCCAGTACTTC.

Ten or more counts support this clonotype. The V gene is TRBV18, the J gene TRBJ1-4; no reliable D call. This CDR3 has 14 residues. Germline V lookup: CDR1 KGHSH, CDR2 LQKENI. V was shortened by 4 bases and J by 4 bases, with 10 bases between the two germline ends. The CDR3 region has the DNA TGTGCCAGCTCACTAGGCGGCCTTAATGAAAAACTGTTTTTT. As protein: CASSLGGLNEKLFF.

Comment on this clonotype: A read error may be the cause here, since a much bigger clone is one base away. The genes are TRBV14 and TRBJ2-1; D is possibly TRBD1 (5 bases). CDR3 size: 16 residues. Germline CDR1 is SGHDN and CDR2 is FVKESK. CDR3 coding DNA: TGTGCCAGCAGCCAAGATCTGAGGACAACTCACAATGACCAGTTCTTC. It is translated as CASSQDLRTTHNDQFF.

In its sample, this clonotype was seen once. A much larger clone lies a single base off, so this may be a read error. This rearrangement joins TRBV11-2 to TRBJ1-5; tentative D call: TRBD1 (6 bases). The CDR3 runs to 15 residues. Germline V lookup: CDR1 SGHAT, CDR2 FQNNGV. The DNA of the CDR3 is TGTGCCAGCAGCTTAGTGCAGGGGCTCGCTCAGCGCCAGCATTTT. It is translated as CASSLVQGLAQRQHF.

In its sample, this clonotype was seen many times. This sequence joins TRBV6-5 and TRBJ2-1; a possible D gene is TRBD2 (6 bases). The V gene lost 6 bases and the J gene lost 1 base, with 13 bases spanning the gap. Germline CDR1 and CDR2: MNHEY and SVGAGI. The CDR3 length is 15 residues. In DNA form, the CDR3 reads TGTGCCAGCAGGCCGGGCGGGACTTCCTACAATGAGCAGTTCTTC. Protein product: CASRPGGTSYNEQFF.

This clonotype was recorded at least ten times. The chain employs TRBV28 and TRBJ2-7; D is unresolved. There are 13 residues in the CDR3. Germline V gene data show CDR1 as MDHEN and CDR2 as SYDVKM. V was trimmed by 5 bases and J by 6 bases, leaving 14 bases between them. The CDR3 reads CASSLTTLREQYF. The CDR3 DNA follows: TGTGCCAGCAGTCTGACCACCCTTCGCGAGCAGTACTTC.

There are many counts of this clonotype. The V and J genes are TRBV5-1 and TRBJ2-7, with TRBD2 identical over 10 bases. The CDR3 covers 15 residues. CDR1 and CDR2 (germline): SGHRS, YFSETQ. V lost 4 bases and J lost 2; bases outside the gene matches: 6. CDR3 sequence: CASSTLAGVAYEQYF. For the CDR3, the DNA is TGCGCCAGCAGCACGCTAGCGGGAGTAGCCTACGAGCAGTACTTC.

The gene calls are TRBV6-4 and TRBJ2-1, with 13 bases lining up with TRBD2. Per germline, CDR1 MRHNA and CDR2 SNTAGT. Trimming at V came to 4 bases and at J to 6 bases, leaving 0 bases not matched to a gene. The CDR3 runs 14 residues. Written as DNA, the CDR3 is TGTGCCAGCAGTGGGACTAGCGGGAGCAATGAGCAGTTCTTC. Its protein product is CASSGTSGSNEQFF.

This clonotype has a count of ten or more. The chain is built from TRBV7-2 and TRBJ1-5, with D hard to call. This CDR3 is 13 amino acids long. Germline lookup yields CDR1 SGHTA and CDR2 FQGNSA. Trimming shortened V by 10 bases and J by 2 bases, and 12 bases separated the two germline ends. For the CDR3, the DNA is TGTGCCACCGACCATGTAGGCAATCAGCCCCAGCATTTT. It translates to CATDHVGNQPQHF.

This clonotype appeared many times. This chain connects TRBV6-4 to TRBJ2-7; 11 bases fit TRBD2. The trim removed 2 bases at V and 6 bases at J, leaving 3 bases unmatched. CDR3 length: 14 amino acids. The germline V gene encodes CDR1 MRHNA and CDR2 SNTAGT. The DNA of the CDR3 is TGTGCCAGCAGTGACGGGACTAGCGGCTCCGAGCAGTACTTC. Encoded protein: CASSDGTSGSEQYF.

The sample holds a few counts of this clonotype. The chain joins TRBV5-1 to TRBJ2-3; D gene unclear. The CDR3 spans 14 residues. Deletions cut 6 bases from V and 0 bases from J, with 11 bases between. Germline V lookup: CDR1 SGHRS, CDR2 YFSETQ. The CDR3 DNA sequence: TGCGCCAGCACCGATGATCCTAGCACAGATACGCAGTATTTT. It specifies CASTDDPSTDTQYF.

This clonotype was found many times. This chain connects TRBV20-1 to TRBJ2-1; tentatively, D is TRBD1 (5 bases). The ends were cut back, 5 bases at V and 7 bases at J, with 21 bases in the middle. The length of the CDR3 is 15 residues. Germline CDR1 reads DFQATT; CDR2 reads SNEGSKA (reference sequence). CDR3 loop: CSAFNQGFMVNEQFF. CDR3 nucleotides: TGCAGTGCTTTCAACCAGGGTTTTATGGTGAATGAGCAGTTCTTC.

The J gene is TRBJ2-2, the V gene TRBV21-1; TRBD1 was called by the table and not checked on the DNA. TRBV21-1 is a listed pseudogene. The CDR3 totals 16 residues. CDR3 nucleotides: TGTGCCAGCAGAACCCACTCGGCAGACAGGAACGGGGAGCTGTTTTTT. Encoded protein: CASRTHSADRNGELFF.

This clonotype showed up many times. This chain joins TRBV7-8 and TRBJ1-4, with 10 bases aligning to TRBD1. The J segment lost 8 bases and the V segment lost 4 bases, leaving 1 base of the junction unmatched. Per the germline V gene, CDR1 is SGHVS and CDR2 is FQNEAQ. The length of the CDR3 is 13 residues. CDR3 DNA sequence: TGTGCCAGCAGCTGGGACAGGGGAGAAAAACTGTTTTTT. Translating it yields CASSWDRGEKLFF.

Concerning this clonotype: A read error is possible here, since a much larger clone lies one base away. The rearrangement uses TRBV9 and TRBJ2-1; D is perhaps TRBD2 (6 bases). The CDR3 contains 15 residues. Germline CDR1 is SGDLS and CDR2 is YYNGEE. V gave up 4 bases and J gave up 0 bases, with 11 bases separating them. CDR3 in DNA: TGTGCCAGCAGCTCTAGCGCCTACTCCTACAATGAGCAGTTCTTC. Protein sequence: CASSSSAYSYNEQFF.

In this sample, this clonotype is medium-sized. The chain recombines TRBV10-3 with TRBJ1-2; D call uncertain. Deletions cut 0 bases from V and 3 bases from J, with 5 bases between. This CDR3 comprises 13 residues. Germline V gene sequence: CDR1 ENHRY, CDR2 SYGVKD. This CDR3 is CAISESADYGYTF. CDR3 coding DNA: TGTGCCATCAGTGAGTCGGCTGACTATGGCTACACCTTC.

In its sample, this clonotype was seen many times. The J gene is TRBJ2-1, the V gene TRBV6-6; TRBD2 matches at 10 bases. J lost 7 bases, V lost 5 bases, and 8 bases had no gene match. CDR3 length: 15 residues. Germline V gene lookup returns CDR1 MNHNY and CDR2 SVGAGI (reference sequence). The CDR3 spells CASSPRLAGDNEQFF. The CDR3 region has the DNA TGTGCCAGCAGTCCTCGGCTAGCGGGAGATAATGAGCAGTTCTTC.

With regard to this clonotype: This may be a read error: a much more frequent sequence differs by one nucleotide. The chain is built from TRBV20-1 and TRBJ2-7, with D uncertain. CDR1 DFQATT and CDR2 SNEGSKA come from the germline V gene (reference sequence). CDR3 length: 10 amino acids. The CDR3: CSARDDDQYF. Here the CDR3 DNA reads TGCAGTGCTAGAGATGACGATCAGTACTTC.

At least ten counts were recorded for this clonotype. The chain carries TRBV24-1 and TRBJ2-5; D possibly corresponds to TRBD1 (7 bases). The CDR3 totals 12 residues. Trimming cost V 7 bases and J 3 bases, with 8 bases left between them. Germline V gives CDR1 KGHDR, CDR2 SFDVKD. The CDR3 DNA reads TGTGCCACCAGCAGGGGGGAAGAGACCCAGTACTTC. Encoded protein: CATSRGEETQYF.

This clonotype appeared many times. The V gene is TRBV20-1, the J gene TRBJ2-3; weak D call: TRBD2 (6 bases). CDR3 length: 16 residues. Germline V lookup: CDR1 DFQATT, CDR2 SNEGSKA (reference sequence). V dropped 5 bases and J dropped 0 bases, with 18 bases sitting between them. Written as DNA, the CDR3 is TGCAGTGCTTCCGGGCTTTCTAGCGCAAGCACAGATACGCAGTATTTT. Protein product: CSASGLSSASTDTQYF.

The V gene is TRBV7-3, the J gene TRBJ2-4; TRBD2 might be the D (5 bases). The V gene's germline CDR1 is SGHTA and CDR2 FQGTGA. This CDR3 is 15 amino acids long. The ends were cut back, 0 bases at V and 8 bases at J, with 14 bases in the middle. CDR3 residues: CASSLTADPGDIQYF. The CDR3 DNA reads as TGTGCCAGCAGCTTAACAGCCGATCCCGGGGACATTCAGTACTTC.

This clonotype occurred many times. The chain is built from TRBV29-1 and TRBJ2-7; no reliable D call. Germline V gene lookup returns CDR1 SQVTM and CDR2 ANQGSEA. V was trimmed by 5 bases and J by 3 bases, leaving 8 bases between them. The CDR3 sequence is 11 residues long. This CDR3 is CSVYYGYEQYF. The CDR3, as DNA: TGCAGCGTTTATTATGGCTACGAGCAGTACTTC.

This clonotype was seen repeatedly, ten times or more. The chain combines TRBV15 with TRBJ2-1; D not certain. The germline gives CDR1 LNHNV, CDR2 YYDKDF (reference sequence). Trimming took off 0 bases at V and 7 bases at J, with 10 bases between the two ends. This CDR3 has 14 residues. DNA of the CDR3: TGTGCCACCAGCAGAGAGGGCCCTGCGAATGAGCAGTTCTTC. Protein: CATSREGPANEQFF.

The chain recombines TRBV5-1 with TRBJ2-4; D possibly corresponds to TRBD1 (6 bases). V lost 3 bases, J lost 0 bases, and 10 bases lay in between. The germline V gene encodes CDR1 SGHRS and CDR2 YFSETQ. The CDR3 has 15 amino acids. As DNA, the CDR3 is TGCGCCAGCAGCTCGGACAGTTTAGCCAAAAACATTCAGTACTTC. Protein sequence: CASSSDSLAKNIQYF.